These 20 T cell receptor beta chains came from one sample sequenced in a study of shared clonotypes between healthy human individuals. This table comes from immunoSEQ multiplex PCR, and its TCRdb copy is limited to in-frame clones, with some not included. The sample lists roughly 510,000 clones, 75% to 80% occurring once. Sequencing used PBMCs. The source is a woman aged 40 to 50 in good health. Some clones in this sample may be carry-over from other donors' samples.

The chain links TRBV5-6 to TRBJ2-7; D unresolved. Per germline, CDR1 SGHDT and CDR2 YYEEEE. The germline V and J ends were trimmed by 0 bases and 7 bases, with 11 bases remaining between them. There are 13 residues in the CDR3. CDR3 in amino acids: CASSLGRPGEQYF. CDR3 nucleotides: TGTGCCAGCAGCTTGGGTCGGCCGGGTGAGCAGTACTTC.

This clone was seen a handful of times. The chain uses TRBV28 and TRBJ2-6; TRBD1 aligns across 7 bases. The CDR3 length is 17 residues. Germline-derived CDR1 and CDR2 are MDHEN and SYDVKM. The trim removed 6 bases at V and 0 bases at J, leaving 8 bases unmatched. CDR3: CASSSGGSNSGANVLTF. The DNA for the CDR3 is TGTGCCAGCAGCTCAGGGGGAAGTAACTCTGGGGCCAACGTCCTGACTTTC.

The genes are TRBV5-1 and TRBJ2-3; D is unresolved. Trimming cost V 3 bases and J 1 base, with 3 bases left between them. CDR1 is SGHRS and CDR2 is YFSETQ in the germline V gene. The CDR3 is 12 amino acids. The DNA of the CDR3 is TGCGCCAGCAGCTGGGGCACAGATACGCAGTATTTT. Its translation: CASSWGTDTQYF.

Remarks on this clone: With a much larger clone just one base away, this may be a read error. Other DNA sequences in the sample encode the same CDR3. The rearrangement uses TRBV6-1 and TRBJ1-3; D is perhaps TRBD1 (6 bases). The CDR3 sequence is 13 residues long. Germline lookup yields CDR1 MNHNS and CDR2 SASEGT. CDR3: CASTGDTGNTIYF. The DNA for the CDR3 is TGTGCTAGCACGGGGGACACAGGAAACACCATATATTTT.

This clone was recorded a few times. This chain links TRBV18 with TRBJ2-7; maybe TRBD1 (6 bases). V was pared by 4 bases and J by 2 bases, with 9 bases between. Germline loops: CDR1 KGHSH, CDR2 LQKENI. There are 13 residues in the CDR3. Here the CDR3 reads CASSLDSTYEQYF. DNA of the CDR3: TGTGCCAGCTCACTGGACAGTACCTACGAGCAGTACTTC.

This clone turned up a few times. The CDR3 here is CASSTTELGTGELFF. The CDR3 DNA is TGCGCCAGCAGCACGACTGAGTTGGGCACCGGGGAGCTGTTTTTT. This chain links TRBV5-1 with TRBJ2-2; D gene ambiguous. This CDR3 region has 15 residues. V gave up 4 bases and J gave up 4 bases, with 14 bases separating them. CDR1 and CDR2 (germline): SGHRS, YFSETQ. Full variable domain (missing parts from reference TRBV5-1 and TRBJ2-2): KAGVTQTPRYLIKTRGQQVTLSCSPISGHRSVSWYQQTPGQGLQFLFEYFSETQRNKGNFPGRFSGRQFSNSRSEMNVSTLELGDSALYLCASSTTELGTGELFFGEGSRLTVL.

The CDR3 spells CASSQDLAPTYEQYF. CDR3 nucleotide sequence: TGCGCCAGCAGCCAGGATCTAGCGCCGACCTACGAGCAGTACTTC. V is TRBV5-1 and J is TRBJ2-7; possible D gene TRBD2, 6 bases. Germline assignment: CDR1 SGHRS and CDR2 YFSETQ. This CDR3 has 15 residues. V shed 4 bases and J shed 2 bases, with 16 bases lying between them. The complete variable domain, with remaining parts taken from reference TRBV5-1 and TRBJ2-7, reads KAGVTQTPRYLIKTRGQQVTLSCSPISGHRSVSWYQQTPGQGLQFLFEYFSETQRNKGNFPGRFSGRQFSNSRSEMNVSTLELGDSALYLCASSQDLAPTYEQYFGPGTRLTVT.

This chain joins TRBV5-1 and TRBJ2-5; TRBD1 matches at 7 bases. Germline V gene lookup returns CDR1 SGHRS and CDR2 YFSETQ. The CDR3 runs to 14 residues. V shed 4 bases and J 1 base; nucleotides not matched to a gene: 4. The chain's CDR3 is CASSPGDSQETQYF. The CDR3 DNA reads as TGCGCCAGCAGCCCAGGGGACAGCCAAGAGACCCAGTACTTC.

The chain recombines TRBV20-1 with TRBJ1-2, with a weak D call TRBD1 (6 bases). The ends were cut back, 5 bases at V and 6 bases at J, with 7 bases in the middle. CDR3 length: 10 residues. CDR1 is DFQATT and CDR2 is SNEGSKA in the germline V gene (reference sequence). CDR3 bases: TGCAGTGCTTGGGACAATGGCTACACCTTC. This sequence encodes CSAWDNGYTF.

The chain uses TRBV6-1 and TRBJ1-1; TRBD1 is a possible D gene (5 bases). This CDR3 spans 13 amino acids. V shed 2 bases and J shed 10 bases, with 14 bases lying between them. CDR1 is MNHNS and CDR2 is SASEGT in the germline V gene. The CDR3 loop reads CASSEQDNERAFF. The DNA for the CDR3 is TGTGCCAGCAGTGAACAGGACAATGAGAGAGCTTTCTTT.

This chain connects TRBV27 to TRBJ2-2, with a tentative D call TRBD2 (6 bases). V lost 6 bases and J lost 1, with 15 bases in between. This CDR3 has 16 amino acids. In germline, CDR1 is MNHEY, CDR2 SMNVEV (reference sequence). The CDR3 spells CASSPSREKNTGELFF. The CDR3 DNA follows: TGTGCCAGCAGCCCAAGCCGGGAGAAGAACACCGGGGAGCTGTTTTTT.

This chain links TRBV28 with TRBJ2-7; D may be TRBD1 or TRBD2 (5 bases each). Germline CDR1 is MDHEN and CDR2 is SYDVKM. CDR3 length: 14 residues. Trimming took 5 bases from V and 6 from J, leaving 17 bases between them. The CDR3 loop reads CASSTPGPFGEQYF. The CDR3 nucleotides are TGTGCCAGCAGTACCCCGGGACCCTTCGGCGAGCAGTACTTC.

V and J are TRBV7-9 and TRBJ2-5; D ambiguous. Germline-derived CDR1 and CDR2 are SEHNR and FQNEAQ (reference sequence). V was clipped by 1 base and J by 5 bases, with 8 bases between them. The CDR3 runs to 13 residues. The CDR3 protein is CASSLGGLETQYF. The CDR3 region has the DNA TGTGCCAGCAGCTTAGGAGGCTTGGAGACCCAGTACTTC.

The chain joins TRBV6-5 to TRBJ2-1; maybe TRBD2 (6 bases). The V end was cut by 5 bases, the J end by 4 bases, with 12 bases between. The CDR3 is made up of 14 amino acids. Germline values: CDR1 MNHEY, CDR2 SVGAGI. DNA of the CDR3: TGTGCCAGCAGTCGGACTACCACGTACAATGAGCAGTTCTTC. It encodes CASSRTTTYNEQFF.

This chain joins TRBV2 and TRBJ1-1; 8 bases line up with TRBD1. The CDR3 length is 15 residues. Germline values: CDR1 SNHLY, CDR2 FYNNEI. V gave up 8 bases and J gave up 0 bases; unmatched junction bases: 8. DNA of the CDR3: TGTGCCAGCCATCGGACAGGGATCATGAACACTGAAGCTTTCTTT. Translated: CASHRTGIMNTEAFF.

The chain links TRBV19 to TRBJ1-2; possible D gene TRBD1, 6 bases. The V end lost 3 bases, the J end lost 3 bases, and 8 bases lay between the germline ends. The CDR3 loop spans 13 amino acids. Germline V gene lookup returns CDR1 LNHDA and CDR2 SQIVND (reference sequence). The DNA for the CDR3 is TGTGCCAGTAGTATGCAGGGGTACTATGGCTACACCTTC. This codes for CASSMQGYYGYTF.

The rearrangement links TRBV28 to TRBJ2-2, with a weak D call TRBD1 (7 bases). CDR3 length: 13 amino acids. CDR1 is MDHEN and CDR2 is SYDVKM in the germline V gene. Trimming pared 6 bases from V and 6 bases from J, leaving 11 bases between. CDR3 protein: CASSRGVAGELFF. The DNA for the CDR3 is TGTGCCAGCAGCAGGGGGGTAGCCGGGGAGCTGTTTTTT.

This clone showed up many times. The chain carries TRBV7-3 and TRBJ2-1; 7 nucleotides align to TRBD2. V was clipped by 5 bases and J by 6 bases; unmatched bases: 7. CDR1 and CDR2 from the germline V gene are SGHTA and FQGTGA. CDR3 size: 14 residues. The CDR3 DNA reads as TGTGCCAGCAGCGATGGACTAGTTGGCAATGAGCAGTTCTTC. Its protein product is CASSDGLVGNEQFF.

Points on this clone: Mismatch with germline at one junction end may stem from a read error. This chain links TRBV25-1 with TRBJ2-1; 10 bases map to TRBD1. In germline, CDR1 is MGHDK, CDR2 SYGVNS. The CDR3 is 15 amino acids. The CDR3 region is CASRSTGGSYNGQFF. CDR3 nucleotides: TGTGCCAGCAGGTCGACAGGGGGCTCCTACAATGGGCAGTTCTTC.

In the case of this clone: In the same sample, other DNA sequences code for this CDR3. The J gene is TRBJ2-7, the V gene TRBV5-1, with D perhaps TRBD1 (6 bases). The CDR3 has 14 residues. V was trimmed by 3 bases and J by 2 bases, leaving 12 bases between them. The germline V gene encodes CDR1 SGHRS and CDR2 YFSETQ. DNA for the CDR3: TGCGCCAGCAGCTCGGGAACAGGGACCTACGAGCAGTACTTC. Translating it yields CASSSGTGTYEQYF.